This T cell receptor beta chain was observed in a study of T cells in tuberculosis. Here immunoSEQ multiplex PCR was the method, and the copy in TCRdb shows in-frame clones only, minus some. The repertoire consists of around 26,000 clones, with roughly nine tenths occurring once and the leading ten covering roughly 17%. This CDR3 has 16 amino acids. The V gene's germline CDR1 is LGHNA and CDR2 YSLEER. V shed 2 bases and J 5 bases; nucleotides not matched to a gene: 7. Latent tuberculosis screening used tuberculin skin test and IGRA at entry. V and J are TRBV4-3 and TRBJ2-2; TRBD2 aligns across 8 bases. Source material: PBMCs. The receptor comes from a donor aged 10-29 years with latent tuberculosis or without tuberculosis infection. Some clones in this sample may be carry-over from other donors' samples. The CDR3 loop reads CASSQSAGGATGELFF. The CDR3 DNA sequence: TGCGCCAGCAGCCAATCGGCGGGAGGTGCGACCGGGGAGCTGTTTTTT.